This T cell receptor (beta chain) was identified during a study of blood T cell repertoires in COVID-19. Across the whole study: COVID-19 samples, acute and convalescent, were from the United States, Italy and Spain. Sample material is recorded as cDNA or gDNA derived from T cells, B-cell-depleted T cells, or PBMCs.

Authors' data handling: It was from reference gene primer amplification that nucleated cell counts were estimated. Sequencing was performed with immunoSEQ multiplex PCR; in TCRdb, only in-frame clones are kept and a portion is missing. V, J and clone size derive from that table, while D and trimming were established from the DNA sequence. The sample has about 190,000 clones, approximately 79% seen once. The CDR3 consists of 15 residues. J was trimmed by 5 bases and V by 3 bases; bases with no gene match: 8. Looked up from germline, CDR1 is LGHNA and CDR2 is YSLEER. This clonotype originated in a woman aged 50 to 65 with acute or convalescent COVID-19. Sequenced material: peripheral blood. The chain employs TRBV4-3 and TRBJ1-2, with 8 positions matching TRBD1. The CDR3 DNA reads TGCGCCAGCAGCCATCAGCGACAGGGGTCTTATGGCTACACCTTC. Amino acids: CASSHQRQGSYGYTF.